This is a list of T cell receptor beta chains from one sample in a study of T cell repertoires in ileal Crohn's disease. Some clones are missing from TCRdb's copy, which holds only in-frame ones; the method was immunoSEQ multiplex PCR. The data contain over 15,000 clones, around 70% of them singletons. Material for sequencing was ileal tissue. Receptor source: an adult with Crohn's disease. The CDR3 runs from the conserved cysteine through the conserved F or W. Fields, in order: V gene, clone size, CDR3 protein. Clone size is given for some rows only: seen once, a few or many times, or a class if the clone is expanded.

>TRBV19|NA
CASKTGVANEKLFF
>TRBV5-4|once
CASSSMSDRLRSYGYTF
>TRBV19|few
CASRTVQGETQYF
>TRBV9|NA
CASSVGSGVYEQYF
>TRBV30|NA
CAWNFRTGSGGGYTF
>TRBV6-1|once
CASSEALAPYNEQFF
>TRBV9|NA
CASSVDPRPTGGNTGELFF
>TRBV4-1|NA
CASSQKTGGNTEAFF
>TRBV4-3|NA
CASSQGAKFYEQYF
>TRBV9|NA
CASSSPRGQGASGYTF
>TRBV5-6|NA
CASSRRQGGNIQYF
>TRBV7-2|few
CASSPQPGTFYTGELFF
>TRBV4-3|NA
CASSQGGVTGLRSPLHF
>TRBV28|NA
CASSFQGLLNQPQHF
>TRBV7-8|NA
CASSLRFGAQTYEQYF
>TRBV30|NA
CAWSHDGAKNIQYF
>TRBV27|NA
CASRGGGSYGYTF
>TRBV2|NA
CASSELAGTEQYF
>TRBV7-9|once
CASSQQGHGIMNTEAFF
>TRBV29-1|NA
CSVRPGQALNEQFF
>TRBV7-2|few
CASSLRRYSYGYTF
>TRBV19|NA
CASREPGGSTDTQYF
>TRBV4-1|NA
CASSQVVGRALGTGELFF
>TRBV6-1|NA
CASSDGFNTEAFF
>TRBV19|NA
CASTKPGSSNQPQHF
>TRBV30|NA
CAWGTSGEPSNYNEQFF
>TRBV19|NA
CASSLYEGTGVWSNQPQHF
>TRBV9|NA
CASSIQGNAGNTIYF
>TRBV5-1|NA
CASSRPEEGSGNTIYF
>TRBV19|NA
CASSIVANTDTQYF
>TRBV28|NA
CASSPFAGRAWNNEQFF
>TRBV9|few
CASSPDHRGRSGNTIYF
>TRBV7-9|NA
CASSLDPGYEQYF
>TRBV7-7|NA
CASSLPFFRVGYEQYF
>TRBV7-9|once
CASSSISDRSFFTGELFF
>TRBV9|once
CASSASPGISGNTIYF
>TRBV18|few
CASSPLGDYEQYF
>TRBV9|NA
CASSDSRWETQYF
>TRBV25-1|NA
CASSESRPGAEQFF
>TRBV30|NA
CAWSVGVPDTEAFF
>TRBV20-1|NA
CSAPRAETQYF
>TRBV10-3|NA
CATGQGETTTDTQYF
>TRBV6-6|NA
CASSFVNLRANYGYTF
>TRBV30|NA
CAWRRRIEFGQYF
>TRBV5-1|NA
CASSLAGTGGNEKLFF
>TRBV11-2|NA
CASSLVLENYEQYF
>TRBV15|few
CATSRDRSKQGTYEQYF
>TRBV19|few
CASRPPLGDTIYF
>TRBV19|few
CATRQVYTGELFF
>TRBV5-1|NA
CASSPRTLYYGYTF
>TRBV29-1|NA
CSVAPRGLADDNEQFF
>TRBV15|few
CATSRDSRGVEQYF
>TRBV2|NA
CASRGLANTGELFF
>TRBV7-9|few
CASSQQGIDEKLFF
>TRBV6-4|few
CASSDFGKRPGQNQPQHF
>TRBV5-4|once
CASSFDRLPKGNQYF